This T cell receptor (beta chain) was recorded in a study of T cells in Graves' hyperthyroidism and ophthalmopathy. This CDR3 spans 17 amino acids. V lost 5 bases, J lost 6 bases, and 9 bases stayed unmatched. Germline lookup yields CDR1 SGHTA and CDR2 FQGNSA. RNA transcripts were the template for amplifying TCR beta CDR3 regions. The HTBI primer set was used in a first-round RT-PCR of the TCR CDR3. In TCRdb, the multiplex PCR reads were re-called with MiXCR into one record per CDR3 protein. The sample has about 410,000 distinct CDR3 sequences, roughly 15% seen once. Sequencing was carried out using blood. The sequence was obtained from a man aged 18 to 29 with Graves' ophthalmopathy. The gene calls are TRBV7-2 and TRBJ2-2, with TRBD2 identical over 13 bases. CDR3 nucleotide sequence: TGTGCCAGCAGCGGACTAGCGGGGGTTCCTATGGCCGGGGAGCTGTTTTTT. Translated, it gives CASSGLAGVPMAGELFF. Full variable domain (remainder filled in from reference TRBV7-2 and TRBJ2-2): GAGVSQSPSNKVTEKGKDVELRCDPISGHTALYWYRQSLGQGLEFLIYFQGNSAPDKSGLPSDRFSAERTGGSVSTLTIQRTQQEDSAVYLCASSGLAGVPMAGELFFGEGSRLTVL.